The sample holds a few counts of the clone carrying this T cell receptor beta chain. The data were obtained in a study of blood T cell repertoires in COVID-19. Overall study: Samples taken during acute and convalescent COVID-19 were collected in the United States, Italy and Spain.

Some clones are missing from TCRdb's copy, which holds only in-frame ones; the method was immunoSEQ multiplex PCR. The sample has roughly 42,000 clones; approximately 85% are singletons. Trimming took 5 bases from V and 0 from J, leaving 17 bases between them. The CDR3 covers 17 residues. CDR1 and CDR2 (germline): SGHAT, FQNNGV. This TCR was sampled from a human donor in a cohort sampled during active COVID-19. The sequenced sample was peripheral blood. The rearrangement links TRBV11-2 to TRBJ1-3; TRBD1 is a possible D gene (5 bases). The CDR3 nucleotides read TGTGCCAGCAGCGTGGGGGGTACCCGCACCTCTGGAAACACCATATATTTT. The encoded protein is CASSVGGTRTSGNTIYF.